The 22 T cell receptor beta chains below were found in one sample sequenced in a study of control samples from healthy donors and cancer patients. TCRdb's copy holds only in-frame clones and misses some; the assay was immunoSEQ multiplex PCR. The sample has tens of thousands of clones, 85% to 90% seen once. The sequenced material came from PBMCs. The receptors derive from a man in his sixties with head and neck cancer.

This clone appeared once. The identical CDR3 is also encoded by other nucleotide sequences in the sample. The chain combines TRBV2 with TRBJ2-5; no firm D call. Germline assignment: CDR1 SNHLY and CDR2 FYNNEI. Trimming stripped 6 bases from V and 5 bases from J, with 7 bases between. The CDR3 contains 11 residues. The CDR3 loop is CASSEEETQYF. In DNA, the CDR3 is TGTGCCAGCAGCGAGGAGGAGACCCAGTACTTC.

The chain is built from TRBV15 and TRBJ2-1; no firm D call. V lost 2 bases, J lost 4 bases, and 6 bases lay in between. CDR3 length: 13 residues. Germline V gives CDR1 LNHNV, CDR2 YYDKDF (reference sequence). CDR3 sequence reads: CATSRQQYNEQFF. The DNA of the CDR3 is TGTGCCACCAGCAGACAGCAGTACAATGAGCAGTTCTTC.

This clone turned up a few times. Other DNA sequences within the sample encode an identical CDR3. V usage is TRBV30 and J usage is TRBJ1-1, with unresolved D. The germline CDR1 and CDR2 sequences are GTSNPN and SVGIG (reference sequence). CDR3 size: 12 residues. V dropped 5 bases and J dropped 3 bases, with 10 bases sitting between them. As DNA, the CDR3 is TGTGCCTGGTCCGTTGCGGACACTGAAGCTTTCTTT. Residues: CAWSVADTEAFF.

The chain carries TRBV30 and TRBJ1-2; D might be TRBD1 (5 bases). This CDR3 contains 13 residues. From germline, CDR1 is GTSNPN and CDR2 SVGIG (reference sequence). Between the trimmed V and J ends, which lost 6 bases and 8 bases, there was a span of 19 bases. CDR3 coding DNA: TGTGCCTGCAGTTCGGGACGACTCGAGGGCTACACCTTC. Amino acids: CACSSGRLEGYTF.

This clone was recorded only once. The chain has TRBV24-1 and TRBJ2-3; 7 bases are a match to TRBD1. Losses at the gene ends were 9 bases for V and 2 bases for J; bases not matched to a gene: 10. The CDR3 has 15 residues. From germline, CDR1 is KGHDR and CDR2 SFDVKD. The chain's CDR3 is CATAAGQGDTDTQYF. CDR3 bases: TGTGCCACCGCCGCCGGGCAGGGGGACACAGATACGCAGTATTTT.

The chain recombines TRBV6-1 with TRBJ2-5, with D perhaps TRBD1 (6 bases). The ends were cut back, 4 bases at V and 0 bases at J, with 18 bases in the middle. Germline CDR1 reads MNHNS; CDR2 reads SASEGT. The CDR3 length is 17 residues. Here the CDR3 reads CASSGGGTRWYQETQYF. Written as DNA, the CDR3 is TGTGCCAGCAGTGGAGGGGGTACTAGATGGTACCAAGAGACCCAGTACTTC.

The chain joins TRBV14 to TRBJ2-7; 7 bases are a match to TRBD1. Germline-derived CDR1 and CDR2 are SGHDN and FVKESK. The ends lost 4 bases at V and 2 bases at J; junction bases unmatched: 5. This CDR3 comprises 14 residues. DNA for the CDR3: TGTGCCAGCAGCCTTAACAGGGGAACCTACGAGCAGTACTTC. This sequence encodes CASSLNRGTYEQYF.

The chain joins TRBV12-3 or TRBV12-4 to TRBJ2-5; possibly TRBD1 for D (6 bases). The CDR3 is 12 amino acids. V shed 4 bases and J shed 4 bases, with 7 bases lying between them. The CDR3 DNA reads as TGTGCCAGCAGTTCCAGGGGAGAGACCCAGTACTTC. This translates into CASSSRGETQYF.

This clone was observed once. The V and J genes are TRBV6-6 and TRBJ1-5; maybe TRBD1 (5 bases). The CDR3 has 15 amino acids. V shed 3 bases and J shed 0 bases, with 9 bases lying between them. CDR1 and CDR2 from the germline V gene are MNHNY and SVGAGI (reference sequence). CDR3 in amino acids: CASSYGGYSNQPQHF. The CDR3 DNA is TGTGCCAGCAGTTATGGGGGGTATAGCAATCAGCCCCAGCATTTT.

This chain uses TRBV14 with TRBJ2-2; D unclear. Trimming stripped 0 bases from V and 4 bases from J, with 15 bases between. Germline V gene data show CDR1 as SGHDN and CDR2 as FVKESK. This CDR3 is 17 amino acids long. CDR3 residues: CASSQDWALWGTGELFF. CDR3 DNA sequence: TGTGCCAGCAGCCAAGATTGGGCGCTTTGGGGCACCGGGGAGCTGTTTTTT.

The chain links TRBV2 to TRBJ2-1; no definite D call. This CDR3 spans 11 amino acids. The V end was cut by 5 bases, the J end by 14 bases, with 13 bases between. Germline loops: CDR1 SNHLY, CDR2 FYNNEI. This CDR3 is CASSRTAWEFF. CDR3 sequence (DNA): TGTGCCAGCAGTAGGACCGCCTGGGAGTTCTTC.

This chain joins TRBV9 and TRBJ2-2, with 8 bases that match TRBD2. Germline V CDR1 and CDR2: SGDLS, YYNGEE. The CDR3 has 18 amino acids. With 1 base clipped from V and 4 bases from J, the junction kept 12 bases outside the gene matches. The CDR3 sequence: CASSVQAGVSGFTGELFF. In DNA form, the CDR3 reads TGTGCCAGCAGCGTACAAGCGGGAGTCTCTGGTTTCACCGGGGAGCTGTTTTTT.

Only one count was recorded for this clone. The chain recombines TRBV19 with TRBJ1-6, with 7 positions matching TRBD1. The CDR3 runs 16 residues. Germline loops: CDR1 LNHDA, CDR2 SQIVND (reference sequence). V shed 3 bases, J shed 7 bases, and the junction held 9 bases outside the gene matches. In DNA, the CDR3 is TGTGCCAGTAGTATCACAGGGGAGACCGTAAATTCACCCCTCCACTTT. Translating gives CASSITGETVNSPLHF.

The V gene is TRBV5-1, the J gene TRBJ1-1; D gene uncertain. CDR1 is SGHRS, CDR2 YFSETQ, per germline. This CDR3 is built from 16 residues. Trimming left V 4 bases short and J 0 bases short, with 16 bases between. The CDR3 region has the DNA TGCGCCAGCAGCAACGGGCCGGTGGGGATGAACACTGAAGCTTTCTTT. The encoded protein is CASSNGPVGMNTEAFF.

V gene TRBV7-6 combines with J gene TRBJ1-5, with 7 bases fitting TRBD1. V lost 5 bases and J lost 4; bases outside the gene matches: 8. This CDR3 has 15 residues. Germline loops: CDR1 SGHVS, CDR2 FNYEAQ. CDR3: CASSGMTGLNQPQHF. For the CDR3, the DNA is TGTGCCAGCAGCGGAATGACAGGGTTGAATCAGCCCCAGCATTTT.

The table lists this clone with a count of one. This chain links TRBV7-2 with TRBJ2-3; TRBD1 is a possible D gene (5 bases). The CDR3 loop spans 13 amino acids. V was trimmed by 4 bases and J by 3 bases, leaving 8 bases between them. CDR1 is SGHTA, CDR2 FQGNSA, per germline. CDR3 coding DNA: TGTGCCAGCAGCTCCCAGGGAACAGATACGCAGTATTTT. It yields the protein CASSSQGTDTQYF.

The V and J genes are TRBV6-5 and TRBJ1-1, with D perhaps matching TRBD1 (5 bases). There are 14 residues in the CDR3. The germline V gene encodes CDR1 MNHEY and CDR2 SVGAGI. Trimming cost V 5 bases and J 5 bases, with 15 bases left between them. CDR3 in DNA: TGTGCCAGCAGTCCCCGGGGGGGTGGGACTGAAGCTTTCTTT. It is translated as CASSPRGGGTEAFF.

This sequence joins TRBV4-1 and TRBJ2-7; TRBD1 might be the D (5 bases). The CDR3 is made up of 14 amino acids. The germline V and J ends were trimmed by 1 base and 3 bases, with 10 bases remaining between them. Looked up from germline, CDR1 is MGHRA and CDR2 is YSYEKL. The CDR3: CASSQGQSFYEQYF. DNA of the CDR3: TGCGCCAGCAGCCAAGGACAGTCTTTCTACGAGCAGTACTTC.

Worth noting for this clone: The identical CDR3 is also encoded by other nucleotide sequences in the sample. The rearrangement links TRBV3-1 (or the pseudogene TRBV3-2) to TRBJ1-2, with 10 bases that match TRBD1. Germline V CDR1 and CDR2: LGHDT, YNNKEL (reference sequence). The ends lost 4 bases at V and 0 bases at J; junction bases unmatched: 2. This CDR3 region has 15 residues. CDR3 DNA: TGTGCCAGCAGCCTTGGGACAGGGGCTAACTATGGCTACACCTTC. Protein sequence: CASSLGTGANYGYTF.

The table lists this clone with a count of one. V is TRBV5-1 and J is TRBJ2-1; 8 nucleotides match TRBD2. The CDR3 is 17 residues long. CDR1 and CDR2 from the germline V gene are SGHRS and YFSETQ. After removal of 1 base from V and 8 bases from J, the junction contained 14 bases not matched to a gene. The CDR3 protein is CASSLTASGHRTDEQFF. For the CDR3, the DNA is TGCGCCAGCAGCTTGACGGCTAGCGGGCACAGGACCGATGAGCAGTTCTTC.

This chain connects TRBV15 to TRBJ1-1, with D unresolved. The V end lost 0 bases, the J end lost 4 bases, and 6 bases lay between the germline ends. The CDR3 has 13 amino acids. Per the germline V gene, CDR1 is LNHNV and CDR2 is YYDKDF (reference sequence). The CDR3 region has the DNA TGTGCCACCAGCAGAGAGCGGGGCACTGAAGCTTTCTTT. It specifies CATSRERGTEAFF.

CDR3 protein: CASSLDRDINQPQHF. In DNA, the CDR3 is TGTGCCAGCAGCCTCGACCGGGACATTAATCAGCCCCAGCATTTT. The V and J genes are TRBV7-8 and TRBJ1-5, with a weak D call TRBD1 (6 bases). Germline CDR1 and CDR2: SGHVS and FQNEAQ. The CDR3 is made up of 15 amino acids. Trimming cost V 5 bases and J 4 bases, with 15 bases left between them.